Below, one TCR beta chain is given with its context. The target antigen is unknown. This specimen belongs to a study of lymphopenia after photon versus proton radiotherapy. Study conclusions and caveats: After the lymphocyte nadir, photon-treated repertoires showed oligoclonal expansion, especially of CD8+ Temra cells. Under photons, naive T cells and diversity fell while effector/memory populations rose. Survival link was tested only in deceased patients; proton benefit remains a possibility. Larger post-nadir TCR diversity loss correlated inversely with survival in deceased patients.

Profiled with immunoSEQ multiplex PCR; TCRdb holds only in-frame clones, not every one. Here the sample spans some 55,000 clones, around 88% being singletons. The CDR3 totals 13 residues. Trimming shortened V by 9 bases and J by 6 bases, and 14 bases separated the two germline ends. Germline V gene lookup returns CDR1 LNHDA and CDR2 SQIVND (reference sequence). The sequence was obtained from a man aged 35-49 years with gastric cancer. The chain is built from TRBV19 and TRBJ1-4; D unclear. The specimen was peripheral blood, collected from a patient treated with photon-based radiotherapy. CDR3 bases: TGTGCCAGCCGGTGGGTCGGGGATGAAAAACTGTTTTTT. Its protein product is CASRWVGDEKLFF.